One sample yielded the 25 T cell receptor beta chains listed below, sequenced in a study of brain metastases from non-small cell lung cancer. Sequencing was performed with immunoSEQ multiplex PCR; in TCRdb, only in-frame clones are kept and a portion is missing. Of roughly 1,800 clones in the sample, 75% to 85% were seen once. Input material: tissue from a brain metastasis. These receptors all stem from a donor aged 40 or over with non-small cell lung cancer.

This clone turned up a few times. V usage is TRBV6-1 and J usage is TRBJ1-1; TRBD1 matches 9 bases. This CDR3 is 15 amino acids long. V shed 3 bases, J shed 10 bases, and the junction held 12 bases outside the gene matches. Germline V CDR1 and CDR2: MNHNS, SASEGT. This CDR3 reads CASSDQGQGFAAAFF. As DNA, the CDR3 is TGTGCCAGCAGTGATCAGGGACAGGGATTCGCGGCAGCTTTCTTT.

The rearrangement uses TRBV5-1 and TRBJ1-3; the match to TRBD1 covers 7 bases. CDR1 and CDR2 (germline): SGHRS, YFSETQ. The CDR3 is 18 amino acids. V shed 4 bases, J shed 9 bases, and the junction held 22 bases outside the gene matches. The CDR3 here is CASSLRPTGNLGVGTIYF. CDR3 sequence (DNA): TGCGCCAGCAGCCTTCGCCCGACAGGGAATCTAGGAGTGGGCACCATATATTTT. Looking up the rest from reference TRBV5-1 and TRBJ1-3 gives the full variable domain: KAGVTQTPRYLIKTRGQQVTLSCSPISGHRSVSWYQQTPGQGLQFLFEYFSETQRNKGNFPGRFSGRQFSNSRSEMNVSTLELGDSALYLCASSLRPTGNLGVGTIYFGEGSWLTVV.

The rearrangement joins TRBV7-9 to TRBJ1-2; no clear D. The CDR3 runs 16 residues. Germline CDR1 SEHNR, CDR2 FQNEAQ (reference sequence). Trimming took 0 bases from V and 1 from J, leaving 12 bases between them. The CDR3 sequence: CASSLAAGFFNYGYTF. The DNA for the CDR3 is TGTGCCAGCAGCTTAGCGGCGGGATTTTTTAACTATGGCTACACCTTC.

The rearrangement joins TRBV29-1 to TRBJ2-1; possible D gene TRBD1, 5 bases. Germline CDR1 and CDR2: SQVTM and ANQGSEA. Deletions cut 2 bases from V and 12 bases from J, with 11 bases between. The CDR3 spans 11 residues. CDR3 bases: TGCAGCGTTGAACAGGGTAAGCGGCAGTTCTTC. Protein: CSVEQGKRQFF.

The rearrangement uses TRBV10-3 and TRBJ1-1; D is uncertain. The germline V and J ends were trimmed by 6 bases and 4 bases, with 15 bases remaining between them. The CDR3 totals 14 residues. Looked up from germline, CDR1 is ENHRY and CDR2 is SYGVKD. The DNA of the CDR3 is TGTGCCATCAGGGAGCCAAACGCGGCCACTGAAGCTTTCTTT. This encodes CAIREPNAATEAFF.

The gene calls are TRBV5-6 and TRBJ1-6; D is unclear. There are 14 residues in the CDR3. The germline V gene has CDR1 SGHDT and CDR2 YYEEEE. V dropped 5 bases and J dropped 0 bases, with 6 bases sitting between them. CDR3 loop: CASRGSSYNSPLHF. The CDR3 DNA reads TGTGCCAGCAGGGGAAGCTCCTATAATTCACCCCTCCACTTT.

The chain links TRBV5-1 to TRBJ2-3; the D gene is possibly TRBD2 (5 bases). Germline V gives CDR1 SGHRS, CDR2 YFSETQ. The CDR3 is made up of 13 amino acids. V lost 1 base and J 4 bases, leaving 7 bases between the germline ends. CDR3 bases: TGCGCCAGCAGCTTGCAGAGGGCAGATACGCAGTATTTT. This translates into CASSLQRADTQYF.

The genes are TRBV7-6 and TRBJ2-3, with a possible D match to TRBD2 (6 bases). Per germline, CDR1 SGHVS and CDR2 FNYEAQ. CDR3 length: 16 residues. Trimming shortened V by 5 bases and J by 1 base, and 16 bases separated the two germline ends. The CDR3 reads CASSPLIGGRTDTQYF. The DNA of the CDR3 is TGTGCCAGCAGCCCCCTTATCGGGGGACGCACAGATACGCAGTATTTT.

The chain couples TRBV12-5 to TRBJ2-5; TRBD2 matches at 13 bases. The CDR3 runs 15 residues. CDR1 LGHNT and CDR2 FRNRAP come from the germline V gene. J was trimmed by 7 bases and V by 5 bases; bases with no gene match: 7. Here the CDR3 reads CASGNGLAGEVTQYF. DNA for the CDR3: TGTGCTAGTGGTAACGGACTAGCGGGGGAGGTGACCCAGTACTTC.

V gene TRBV10-3 combines with J gene TRBJ2-5; weak D call: TRBD1 (5 bases). Per germline, CDR1 ENHRY and CDR2 SYGVKD. Trimming stripped 8 bases from V and 3 bases from J, with 13 bases between. There are 13 residues in the CDR3. CDR3 in DNA: TGTGCCATCTCGGGCAGGGCCGAAGAGACCCAGTACTTC. Translating it yields CAISGRAEETQYF.

Here the CDR3 reads CASSERQGLYGYTF. The CDR3 region has the DNA TGTGCCAGCAGTGAACGGCAGGGACTCTATGGCTACACCTTC. The V call is TRBV6-1, the J call TRBJ1-2; possibly TRBD1 for D (5 bases). Germline V gene sequence: CDR1 MNHNS, CDR2 SASEGT. This CDR3 contains 14 residues. Trimming left V 2 bases short and J 4 bases short, with 11 bases between.

The chain recombines TRBV7-2 with TRBJ2-1; D is perhaps TRBD1 (5 bases). Germline CDR1 reads SGHTA; CDR2 reads FQGNSA. The CDR3 loop spans 13 amino acids. The V end lost 3 bases, the J end lost 5 bases, and 8 bases lay between the germline ends. Written as DNA, the CDR3 is TGTGCCAGCAGCTTGAGCAGGGACAATGAGCAGTTCTTC. Translating gives CASSLSRDNEQFF.

The V and J genes are TRBV6-5 and TRBJ2-1, with 8 bases fitting TRBD1. The germline V gene has CDR1 MNHEY and CDR2 SVGAGI. The CDR3 is 14 amino acids. Trimming removed 7 bases from V and 3 bases from J; junction bases left unmatched: 5. This CDR3 reads CASKPGTGYNEQFF. The DNA of the CDR3 is TGTGCCAGCAAACCCGGGACAGGCTACAATGAGCAGTTCTTC.

In this sample, this clone turned up once. This may be a read error: a much more frequent sequence differs by one nucleotide. The chain combines TRBV13 with TRBJ1-2; 11 bases align to TRBD1. Germline CDR1 reads PRHDT; CDR2 reads FYEKMQ (reference sequence). This CDR3 is built from 15 residues. CDR3 amino acids: CASSPGQGATYGYIF. The CDR3 DNA follows: TGTGCCAGCAGCCCCGGACAGGGGGCTACCTATGGCTACATCTTC.

This chain connects TRBV15 to TRBJ2-7; 9 bases fit TRBD1. The CDR3 consists of 14 residues. Germline V gene sequence: CDR1 LNHNV, CDR2 YYDKDF (reference sequence). V lost 0 bases, J lost 3 bases, and 0 bases stayed unmatched. CDR3 DNA: TGTGCCACCAGCAGAGAGGGACAGGGCTACGAGCAGTACTTC. Residues: CATSREGQGYEQYF.

V usage is TRBV18 and J usage is TRBJ1-1, with D possibly being TRBD1 (5 bases). The ends were cut back, 5 bases at V and 7 bases at J, with 20 bases in the middle. The length of the CDR3 is 15 residues. Germline CDR1 is KGHSH and CDR2 is LQKENI. The CDR3 sequence: CASSSRRQGENEAFF. The CDR3 nucleotides read TGTGCCAGCTCATCCCGGAGGCAGGGCGAAAATGAAGCTTTCTTT.

The chain uses TRBV1 and TRBJ2-1; the listed D gene, TRBD1, was not tested against the DNA. TRBV1 is a listed pseudogene. The CDR3 totals 9 residues. In DNA form, the CDR3 reads TGCACCAGGGCTAATGAGCAGTTCTTC. Amino acids: CTRANEQFF.

This chain connects TRBV5-4 to TRBJ1-1, with a possible D match to TRBD1 (6 bases). The germline V and J ends were trimmed by 0 bases and 4 bases, with 7 bases remaining between them. CDR1 and CDR2 from the germline V gene are SGHNT and YYREEE (reference sequence). CDR3 size: 13 residues. DNA of the CDR3: TGTGCCAGCAGCTTGGGGGGGGCCACTGAAGCTTTCTTT. Its translation is CASSLGGATEAFF.

V usage is TRBV6-5 and J usage is TRBJ1-2, with 7 bases identical to TRBD1. The junction had 4 bases not matched to a gene; V was cut back by 2 bases and J by 4 bases. The CDR3 contains 14 residues. CDR1 and CDR2 from the germline V gene are MNHEY and SVGAGI. The CDR3 nucleotides read TGTGCCAGCAGTTACCGTCGGACAGGCTATGGCTACACCTTC. The encoded protein is CASSYRRTGYGYTF.

V usage is TRBV7-8 and J usage is TRBJ1-2; 7 bases match TRBD1. The V segment lost 6 bases and the J segment 2 bases; nucleotides outside the gene matches: 3. The germline gives CDR1 SGHVS, CDR2 FQNEAQ. The CDR3 is 13 residues long. The chain's CDR3 is CASSRDRNYGYTF. CDR3 bases: TGTGCCAGCAGTAGGGACAGAAACTATGGCTACACCTTC.

V usage is TRBV6-4 and J usage is TRBJ1-2, with 8 bases fitting TRBD1. CDR3 size: 16 residues. CDR1 is MRHNA and CDR2 is SNTAGT in the germline V gene. V was clipped by 2 bases and J by 4 bases; unmatched bases: 9. CDR3 in DNA: TGTGCCAGCAGTGACACACCCCAGGGGGCCGTCTATGGCTACACCTTC. Residues: CASSDTPQGAVYGYTF.

This chain connects TRBV19 to TRBJ1-2, with D perhaps matching TRBD1 (5 bases). Germline V gene lookup returns CDR1 LNHDA and CDR2 SQIVND (reference sequence). Trimming stripped 8 bases from V and 8 bases from J, with 24 bases between. The length of the CDR3 is 15 residues. CDR3 sequence reads: CASSKPGRSEMGYTF. The CDR3 DNA follows: TGTGCCAGTTCAAAACCGGGACGGTCTGAGATGGGCTACACCTTC.

The CDR3 DNA follows: TGTGCCAGCAGCGTAGAGGTCCAGGCCGGGGGCTATGGCTACACCTTC. This translates into CASSVEVQAGGYGYTF. This chain links TRBV9 with TRBJ1-2; TRBD1 might be the D (5 bases). Deletions cut 0 bases from V and 4 bases from J, with 16 bases between. This CDR3 spans 16 amino acids. Germline V lookup: CDR1 SGDLS, CDR2 YYNGEE.

The V call is TRBV27, the J call TRBJ1-2; D gene unclear. V was cut by 2 bases and J by 5 bases, with 18 bases left in between. Germline V gene sequence: CDR1 MNHEY, CDR2 SMNVEV (reference sequence). The CDR3 runs 16 residues. CDR3 bases: TGTGCCAGCAGTTTAAAAGTGCCAGGAACTATATATGGCTACACCTTC. It encodes CASSLKVPGTIYGYTF.

V gene TRBV2 combines with J gene TRBJ1-2; possibly TRBD1 for D (6 bases). This CDR3 comprises 15 residues. Germline values: CDR1 SNHLY, CDR2 FYNNEI. The germline V and J ends were trimmed by 0 bases and 6 bases, with 14 bases remaining between them. CDR3 coding DNA: TGTGCCAGCAGTGAAGCAGGGTGGGGGCGAGATGGCTACACCTTC. Its protein product is CASSEAGWGRDGYTF.